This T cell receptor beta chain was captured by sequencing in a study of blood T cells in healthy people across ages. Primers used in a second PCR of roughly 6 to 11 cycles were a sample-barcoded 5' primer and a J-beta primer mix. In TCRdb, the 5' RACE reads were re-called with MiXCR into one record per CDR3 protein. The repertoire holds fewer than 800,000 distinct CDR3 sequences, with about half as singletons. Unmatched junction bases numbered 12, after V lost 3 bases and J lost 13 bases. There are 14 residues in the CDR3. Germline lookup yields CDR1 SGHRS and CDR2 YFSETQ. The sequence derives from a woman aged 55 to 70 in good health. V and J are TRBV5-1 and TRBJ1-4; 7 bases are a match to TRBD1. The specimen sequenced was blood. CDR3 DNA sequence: TGCGCCAGCAGCTCTCAGGGGGATCGAAGAGGACTGTTTTTT. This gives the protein CASSSQGDRRGLFF.